The subject of this entry is one T cell receptor (beta chain). Constant-region priming of roughly 500 ng total RNA yielded TCR beta cDNA. Libraries for TCR beta were built through three nested multiplex PCR rounds, which together made up a slightly modified ARM-PCR procedure. MiXCR, applied by TCRdb to the multiplex PCR reads, yields one record per CDR3 protein. The sample lists approximately 330,000 distinct CDR3 sequences; roughly two thirds were seen once. The sample is drawn from a study of tumor-infiltrating lymphocytes in primary liver carcinoma. The source of the blood RNA was unsorted whole blood, and germline DNA was extracted as well. The sample consisted of peripheral blood. This TCR was sampled from a man aged 35 to 55 with primary liver carcinoma and hepatitis B virus infection.

The DNA of the CDR3 is TGCGCCAGCAGTGACGAGGCCGATGAGCAGTTCTTC. Its translation: CASSDEADEQFF. J is TRBJ2-1 and V is TRBV10-2; D is undetermined. Germline loops: CDR1 WSHSY, CDR2 SAAADI. V was trimmed by 3 bases and J by 8 bases, leaving 8 bases between them. CDR3 length: 12 residues.